This T cell receptor (beta chain) was sequenced in a study of cytomegalovirus exposure and HLA in healthy donors. Study background: A preliminary data release comprised tens of millions of unique TCRs obtained from HLA-typed donors. Study-wide points: Fewer N-insertions than the approximately 610-donor mean were reportedly shown by an Asian-associated ancestry cluster in a later analysis. Some V segments, TRBV6-2 and TRBV6-3 among them, were indistinguishable and were therefore excluded. Several top significant clusters appeared, in a later analysis, to be linked to common viral pathogens.

This PCR relied on a set of 60 Vbeta primers and 13 Jbeta primers. TCRdb's table, derived via immunoSEQ multiplex PCR, lists solely in-frame clones and lacks some. The sample carries roughly 100,000 clones, about three quarters recorded once. V was clipped by 4 bases and J by 5 bases; unmatched bases: 5. Germline-derived CDR1 and CDR2 are SGHRS and YFSETQ. This CDR3 comprises 15 residues. This clone was counted a few times. The antigen is not known. The receptor comes from a female donor in good health and CMV-seropositive. The V call is TRBV5-1, the J call TRBJ2-7; 14 positions match TRBD2. The sequenced sample consisted of PBMCs. The CDR3 DNA sequence: TGCGCCAGCAGCCCGGGACTAGCGGGAGTAGACGAGCAGTACTTC. This gives the protein CASSPGLAGVDEQYF. Full variable domain (rest looked up from reference TRBV5-1 and TRBJ2-7): KAGVTQTPRYLIKTRGQQVTLSCSPISGHRSVSWYQQTPGQGLQFLFEYFSETQRNKGNFPGRFSGRQFSNSRSEMNVSTLELGDSALYLCASSPGLAGVDEQYFGPGTRLTVT.